This T cell receptor (beta chain) was identified during a study of human T cells and chemical hapten exposure. This clonotype was found many times. Its matching antigen is unknown. Study-wide results and caveats: TCRs at a frequency above 1 in 1000 stayed unchanged with DPC sensitization.

The germline V gene encodes CDR1 MNHEY and CDR2 SMNVEV (reference sequence). The CDR3 is 13 residues long. The ends were cut back, 6 bases at V and 10 bases at J, with 17 bases in the middle. Separate cDNA molecules received unique molecular identifiers, which the library attached to them. One entry per CDR3 protein, called by TCRdb with MiXCR from the RACE reads. The sample yields around 380,000 distinct CDR3 sequences, approximately 5% seen once. The time point: patch test 1, 2 weeks after DPC sensitization. Treatment specified: therapeutic diphenylcyclopropenone sensitization with weekly scalp DPC.

The sequence was obtained from a woman aged 45 to 65 with alopecia areata. Some clones in this sample may be carry-over from other donors' samples. The input for sequencing was whole blood, taken in connection with sensitization to the hapten diphenylcyclopropenone (DPC). The chain links TRBV27 to TRBJ2-3; D could derive from TRBD1 or TRBD2 (5 bases each). The CDR3 DNA reads as TGTGCCAGCAGCCCAGGGACGCTACCTCCGCAGTATTTT. Translating gives CASSPGTLPPQYF.